This T cell receptor beta chain was profiled in a study of shared clonotypes between healthy human individuals (TCRdb year 2020). The study in broad terms: The cohort included a few men and a couple of women between 18 and 49 years of age. Between about 0.85 and 9.5 billion PBMCs per donor were obtained by leukapheresis. To increase sequencing depth and limit assay-specific biases, TCR repertoire library preparation and sequencing were carried out by different laboratories using diverse techniques. To estimate repertoire size and how much clonotype sharing occurs between individuals, the study deeply sequenced the blood TCR repertoires of a handful of healthy adults. The investigation overall reported the following: Based on pairwise subsampling, the degree of clonotype sharing among donors was expected to be affected by sequencing depth. Sampling was limited to blood, and TCR repertoires in tissue likely differ from TCR repertoires in blood. Because the study included only a small number of donors, the genetic and exposure-history diversity represented was limited.

Points on this clone: Its antigen has not been determined. One base away there is no much larger clone; base qualities are not given.

The CDR3, cysteine through phenylalanine, is 17 amino acids long. The CDR3 DNA has 51 bases and is translated from base 1. CDR1 and CDR2 were assigned from the germline V gene (reference sequence) as SEHNR and FQNEAQ. V lost 5 bases and J lost 4 bases; the stretch between them is 21 bases long. The donors were healthy, HIV-negative adults with no recently reported acute infections or vaccinations. Every donor was a Caucasian adult residing in Nashville, Tennessee, USA. For unsorted samples, 75 million to 90 million PBMCs were counted, and genomic DNA was extracted using the QIAamp DNA Blood Mini kit. Blood was obtained by leukapheresis, after which PBMCs were separated by Ficoll-Histopaque density gradient centrifugation and cryopreserved in liquid nitrogen vapor phase. TCR CDR3 regions were amplified from genomic DNA by multiplex PCR using the deep immunoSEQ assay. Extracted genomic DNA from each cell subset was distributed evenly across all wells of several immunoSEQ 96-well plates, and each plate was treated as a replicate. Each replicate PCR for unsorted PBMC received 300 to 350 ng genomic DNA, equal to tens of thousands of T cell genomes. Genomic DNA from unsorted PBMC was sequenced over ten immunoSEQ deep assay plates. Purified libraries were quantified with a Qubit 3.0 fluorometer, sized on a Bioanalyzer 2100, and re-quantified with the KAPA Library Quantification kit. Every immunoSEQ 96-well plate was sequenced on a dedicated single-read 150-cycle Illumina NextSeq 550 flow cell. On the study's bioinformatics: Because the immunoSEQ output included only junctional sequences and no quality scores, the filtering could not be the same as the filtering used for full-length reads. Sequences were annotated with PyIR, a Python wrapper for IgBLAST v1.9, using IMGT germline references to assign V/J genes and CDR3. Reads with weak V/J assignments (E-value above 1e-6), missing CDR3, stop codons, out-of-frame junctions, or ambiguous translated residues were removed. V3J clonotypes were defined as sequences sharing the same inferred V gene, J gene, and CDR3 amino acid sequence. Percentage overlap between repertoires was computed as shared unique clonotypes divided by the size of the smaller repertoire. RTK rarefaction, the Chao1 estimator, and Recon v2.1 estimates of unobserved clonotypes were used to assess repertoire richness. Not all clones reach the TCRdb copy of this immuneACCESS table, which keeps in-frame sequences only. Checked studies attribute under half of the gap to unresolved V genes and leave the rest unexplained. V, J and clone size were drawn from that table, and D and trimming were deduced from the DNA. The sample records fewer than 700,000 clones, roughly 79% of which are singletons. The ten largest clones add up to approximately 12% of the sample.

This receptor was identified in a woman aged 40-49 years in good health. Some clones in this sample may be carry-over from other donors' samples. This chain joins TRBV7-9 to TRBJ2-1, with the D assignment possibly TRBD1 or TRBD2, given 5 matching bases for each. The sequencing sample was made of PBMCs. The CDR3 protein: CASSPSPGTGGYNEQFF. The DNA is as follows: TGTGCCAGCAGCCCGTCACCTGGGACCGGCGGATACAATGAGCAGTTCTTC.